The clone carrying this T cell receptor (beta chain) was counted a single time. The CDR3 runs to 15 residues. Germline V gene sequence: CDR1 MGHRA, CDR2 YSYEKL. The V gene lost 0 bases and the J gene lost 5 bases, with 13 bases spanning the gap. A Seattle source enrolled patients during active infection and followed them longitudinally. The data were obtained in a study of blood T cell repertoires in COVID-19. Study as a whole: The analysed material was cDNA or gDNA that came from T cells, B-cell-depleted T cells, or PBMCs.

As originally analysed: The authors estimated nucleated cell counts from reference gene primer amplification. Clones were sequenced by immunoSEQ multiplex PCR, and TCRdb holds only the in-frame ones, with some missing. The DNA was the basis for D and trimming; V, J and clone size are from that table. Of about 320,000 clones in the sample, 88% were seen once. The chain couples TRBV4-1 to TRBJ1-2, with D possibly being TRBD1 (5 bases). Source material: peripheral blood. This clonotype was sampled from a woman aged 25 to 39 with COVID-19, enrolled during active disease. The CDR3 protein is CASSQDPRASYGYTF. DNA of the CDR3: TGCGCCAGCAGCCAAGATCCCAGGGCGAGTTATGGCTACACCTTC.